A single sample gave rise to the 5 T cell receptor beta chains below, sequenced in a study of response to subunit inactivated influenza vaccine. A single record per CDR3 protein comes from TCRdb applying MiXCR to the RT-PCR reads. The table shows around 470,000 distinct CDR3 sequences, with more than 7% occurring only once. Sample: PBMCs from blood, taken roughly 24 months after vaccination. These receptors came from a man aged 45 to 75 who received an inactivated influenza vaccine.

A few counts support this clonotype. The chain combines TRBV4-2 with TRBJ2-7, with D possibly TRBD1 on 6 matching bases. The CDR3 consists of 14 residues. Trimming took off 4 bases at V and 2 bases at J, with 12 bases between the two ends. CDR1 is LGHNA and CDR2 is YNFKEQ in the germline V gene. The CDR3 sequence is CASSPGAGAYEQYF. CDR3 nucleotide sequence: TGTGCCAGCAGCCCCGGCGCAGGGGCCTACGAGCAGTACTTC.

The chain recombines TRBV9 with TRBJ1-3; D is unclear. The germline V gene encodes CDR1 SGDLS and CDR2 YYNGEE. V was clipped by 4 bases and J by 0 bases, with 20 bases between them. The CDR3 contains 18 residues. The DNA of the CDR3 is TGTGCCAGCAGCCAAGGCCTTTTAGACCGGGGCTCTGGAAACACCATATATTTT. Protein sequence: CASSQGLLDRGSGNTIYF.

This clonotype was counted a few times. This sequence joins TRBV15 and TRBJ2-3; TRBD2 aligns across 12 bases. Germline trimming cut 1 base from V and 5 bases from J; bases unmatched to any gene: 4. Germline V gives CDR1 LNHNV, CDR2 YYDKDF (reference sequence). The CDR3 consists of 16 residues. As DNA, the CDR3 is TGTGCCACCAGCAGAGCGCCGGGACTAGCGGGAGATACGCAGTATTTT. Encoded protein: CATSRAPGLAGDTQYF.

CDR3 DNA: TGTGCCAGCCGGGACTACAATCCCACAGATACGCAGTATTTT. Translation gives CASRDYNPTDTQYF. The rearrangement links TRBV7-2 to TRBJ2-3; 7 bases are shared with TRBD2. The ends lost 8 bases at V and 2 bases at J; junction bases unmatched: 7. Germline-derived CDR1 and CDR2 are SGHTA and FQGNSA. CDR3 size: 14 residues. Variable domain in full (rest from reference TRBV7-2 and TRBJ2-3): GAGVSQSPSNKVTEKGKDVELRCDPISGHTALYWYRQSLGQGLEFLIYFQGNSAPDKSGLPSDRFSAERTGGSVSTLTIQRTQQEDSAVYLCASRDYNPTDTQYFGPGTRLTVL.

This clonotype was observed a few times. The chain employs TRBV10-3 and TRBJ1-1; 8 nucleotides line up with TRBD1. The CDR3 is 14 residues long. Germline V gene data show CDR1 as ENHRY and CDR2 as SYGVKD. V lost 4 bases to trimming and J lost 5 bases; unmatched junction nucleotides: 6. DNA for the CDR3: TGTGCCATCAGTGGACAGGGGAGTGGGACTGAAGCTTTCTTT. Translated, it gives CAISGQGSGTEAFF.